The clone carrying this T cell receptor (beta chain) was recorded once. Germline assignment: CDR1 MNHEY and CDR2 SMNVEV (reference sequence). This CDR3 has 16 residues. V was pared by 6 bases and J by 3 bases, with 21 bases between. These data belong to a study of shared T cell receptors in the human thymus. TCRdb's copy holds only in-frame clones and misses some; the assay was immunoSEQ multiplex PCR. The sample has about 660,000 clones, approximately 87% seen once. The sample also formed part of further work on human thymus T cells. As reported in that work: Obtained as resections during corrective heart surgery, the thymus tissue was then studied. Related research described thymic repertoires that were highly overlapping among unrelated individuals.

The sequence was obtained from a boy in the first two years of life with a congenital heart defect. The sample consisted of thymocytes. The chain links TRBV27 to TRBJ2-7; a possible D gene is TRBD2 (5 bases). The CDR3 DNA is TGTGCCAGCAGCCCGGGGAGAAATCAAGCCATCTACGAGCAGTACTTC. Translating gives CASSPGRNQAIYEQYF.